This T cell receptor beta chain is from a study of cytomegalovirus exposure and HLA in healthy donors. Study details: The approximately 120 validation repertoires, a later analysis reported, used the same platform as the roughly 730 repertoires from the first cohort. Study outcomes and limitations: Many donors shared some public TCRs, even though most TCR sequences were rare. According to a subsequent analysis, TCR clusters from the first cohort were inclined to appear together in the 120 validation repertoires. 150 or so TCR beta chains were listed as cytomegalovirus-associated.

About this clone: Its target is unknown.

Assay: immunoSEQ multiplex PCR; the TCRdb copy retains only in-frame clones and omits some. The top ten clones hold about 0.36% of a sample with around 250,000 clones, around 90% of them seen once. Trimming left V 6 bases short and J 3 bases short, with 14 bases between. This CDR3 comprises 14 residues. CDR1 is MNHEY and CDR2 is SMNVEV in the germline V gene (reference sequence). Sequenced: PBMCs. This clonotype was obtained from a woman aged 18-30 years in good health and CMV-seronegative. The chain uses TRBV27 and TRBJ1-2; D not resolved. CDR3 coding DNA: TGTGCCAGCAGCCCAGTGGCCCTAGACTATGGCTACACCTTC. This codes for CASSPVALDYGYTF.